This is a list of T cell receptor beta chains from one sample in a study of cytomegalovirus exposure and HLA in healthy donors. Measured with immunoSEQ multiplex PCR; TCRdb has only the in-frame clones, and not every one. Of more than 95,000 clones in the sample, about 68% were seen once. Source material: PBMCs. These receptors originate from a woman aged 50 to 65 in good health and CMV-seropositive. The CDR3 runs from the conserved cysteine through the conserved F or W. A D gene is named only where the DNA matches it firmly. A clone size is listed for some rows: how often the clone was seen (once, few, many), or a class if it is expanded.

. | TRBJ1-1 | TRBV10-3 | once | CVISESQANTEAFF | TGTGTCATCAGTGAGTCGCAGGCGAACACTGAAGCTTTCTTT
TRBD2 | TRBJ2-1 | TRBV7-2 | . | CASTLAGLSSYNEQFF | TGTGCCAGCACCCTAGCGGGCTTAAGCTCCTACAATGAGCAGTTCTTC
. | TRBJ1-4 | TRBV7-6 | . | CASSSGLSPDFRLFF | TGTGCCAGCAGCTCCGGACTAAGCCCTGATTTTAGACTGTTTTTT
TRBD1 | TRBJ1-2 | TRBV28 | . | CASSLGGTGGYGYTF | TGTGCCAGCAGTTTAGGGGGGACAGGGGGCTATGGCTACACCTTC
TRBD1 | TRBJ2-7 | TRBV27 | . | CASSFYRGSYEQYF | TGTGCCAGCAGTTTTTACAGGGGCTCCTACGAGCAGTACTTC
TRBD2 | TRBJ2-1 | TRBV7-2 | . | CASSSLAGGDNEQFF | TGTGCCAGCAGCTCACTAGCGGGAGGGGACAATGAGCAGTTCTTC
. | TRBJ1-1 | TRBV19 | . | CASSKGMGTEAFF | TGTGCCAGTAGTAAGGGGATGGGCACTGAAGCTTTCTTT
. | TRBJ1-1 | TRBV27 | many | CASSAAGGATEAFF | TGTGCCAGCAGCGCAGCAGGAGGGGCCACTGAAGCTTTCTTT
TRBD1 | TRBJ1-5 | TRBV7-2 | . | CASSSGQGWSQPQHF | TGTGCCAGCAGCTCAGGACAGGGTTGGAGTCAGCCCCAGCATTTT
. | TRBJ2-7 | TRBV29-1 | . | CSVVWSRGSYEQYF | TGCAGCGTTGTATGGAGCCGTGGATCCTACGAGCAGTACTTC
. | TRBJ1-6 | TRBV6-5 | . | CASQSQGSYNSPLHF | TGTGCCAGTCAGTCACAGGGATCCTATAATTCACCCCTCCACTTT
. | TRBJ1-4 | TRBV6-5 | . | CASGKTASNEKLFF | TGTGCCAGCGGGAAGACAGCCTCTAATGAAAAACTGTTTTTT
. | TRBJ1-2 | TRBV7-9 | . | CASSPDSPVSYGYTF | TGTGCCAGCAGCCCCGACAGCCCCGTTAGTTATGGCTACACCTTC
TRBD2 | TRBJ2-1 | TRBV29-1 | . | CSVEPGLAGPGLNEQFF | TGCAGCGTTGAACCTGGACTAGCGGGCCCGGGTCTCAATGAGCAGTTCTTC
TRBD1 | TRBJ2-7 | TRBV5-1 | . | CASSNRQGGLGEQYF | TGCGCCAGCAGCAACAGACAGGGCGGTTTAGGCGAGCAGTACTTC
. | TRBJ1-3 | TRBV5-1 | . | CASSSGLIGSGNTIYF | TGCGCCAGCAGCTCCGGACTCATCGGCTCTGGAAACACCATATATTTT
. | TRBJ1-1 | TRBV7-2 | . | CASSLEGRVNTEAFF | TGTGCCAGCAGCTTAGAGGGCAGGGTGAACACTGAAGCTTTCTTT
. | TRBJ1-2 | TRBV5-4 | few | CASSPDRANYGYTF | TGTGCCAGCAGCCCGGACAGAGCTAACTATGGCTACACCTTC
. | TRBJ2-3 | TRBV10-1 | . | CASSNRAGGLSTDTQYF | TGCGCCAGCAGTAATCGGGCAGGGGGACTTAGCACAGATACGCAGTATTTT
TRBD2 | TRBJ2-7 | TRBV5-4 | . | CASSLGLAGVSEQYF | TGTGCCAGCAGCCTGGGACTAGCGGGAGTCTCCGAGCAGTACTTC
TRBD1 | TRBJ2-7 | TRBV4-1 | . | CASSRGQGLDYEQYF | TGCGCCAGCAGTCGGGGACAGGGGCTTGATTACGAGCAGTACTTC
. | TRBJ1-1 | TRBV2 | few | CASSVPAGYTEAFF | TGTGCCAGCAGTGTCCCCGCGGGCTACACTGAAGCTTTCTTT